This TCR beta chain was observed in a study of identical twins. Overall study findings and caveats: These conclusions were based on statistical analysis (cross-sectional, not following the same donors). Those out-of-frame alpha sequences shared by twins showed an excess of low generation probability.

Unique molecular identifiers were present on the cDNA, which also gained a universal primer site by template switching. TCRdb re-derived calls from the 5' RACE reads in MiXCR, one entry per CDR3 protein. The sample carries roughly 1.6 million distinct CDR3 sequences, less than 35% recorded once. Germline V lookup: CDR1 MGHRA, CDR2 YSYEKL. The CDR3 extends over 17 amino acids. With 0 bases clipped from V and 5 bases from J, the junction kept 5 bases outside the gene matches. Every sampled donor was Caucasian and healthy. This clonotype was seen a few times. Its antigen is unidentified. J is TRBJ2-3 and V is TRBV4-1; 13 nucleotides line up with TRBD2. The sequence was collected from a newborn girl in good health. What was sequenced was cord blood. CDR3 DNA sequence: TGCGCCAGCAGCCAAGAAACTAGCGGGGGGGCCCGAGATACGCAGTATTTT. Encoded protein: CASSQETSGGARDTQYF.